This T cell receptor (beta chain) was retrieved from a study of identical twins. A universal primer site came from template switching; cDNA carried unique molecular identifiers. Each CDR3 protein gets one entry after TCRdb re-called the 5' RACE reads with MiXCR. The sample shows hundreds of thousands of distinct CDR3 sequences, approximately 7.8% of them seen only once. This clonotype was found many times. The antigen remains unidentified. The V gene end was trimmed by 1 base and the J gene end by 2 bases; junction bases not matched to a gene: 2. Germline V gene lookup returns CDR1 MGHRA and CDR2 YSYEKL. CDR3 size: 16 residues. General study findings and limits: Less excess twin sharing appeared in beta out-of-frame sequences.

These sequences were also reported in another study, on yellow fever vaccine responses in identical twins.

The TCR comes from a woman in her late teens or twenties in good health. The sequenced material came from CD8+ T cells sorted from blood. This chain links TRBV4-1 with TRBJ2-2; 9 bases map to TRBD1. In DNA form, the CDR3 reads TGCGCCAGCAGCCAAGTACAGGGGGCCAACACCGGGGAGCTGTTTTTT. It encodes CASSQVQGANTGELFF.